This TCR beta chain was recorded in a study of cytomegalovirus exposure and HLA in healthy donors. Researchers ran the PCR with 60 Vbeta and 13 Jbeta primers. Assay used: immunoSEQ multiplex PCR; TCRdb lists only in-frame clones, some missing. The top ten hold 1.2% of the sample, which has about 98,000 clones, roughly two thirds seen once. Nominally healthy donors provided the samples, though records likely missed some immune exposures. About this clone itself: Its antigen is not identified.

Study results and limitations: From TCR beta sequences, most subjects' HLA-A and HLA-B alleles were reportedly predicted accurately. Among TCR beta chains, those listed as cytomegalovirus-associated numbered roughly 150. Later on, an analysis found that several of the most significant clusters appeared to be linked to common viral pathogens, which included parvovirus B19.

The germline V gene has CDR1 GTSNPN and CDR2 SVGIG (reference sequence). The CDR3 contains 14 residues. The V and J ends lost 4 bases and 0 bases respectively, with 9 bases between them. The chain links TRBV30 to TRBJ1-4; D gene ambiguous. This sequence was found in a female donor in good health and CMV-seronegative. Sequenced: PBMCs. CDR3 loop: CAWTGRATNEKLFF. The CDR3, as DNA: TGTGCCTGGACGGGGAGGGCAACTAATGAAAAACTGTTTTTT.